These 5 T cell receptor beta chains came from one sample sequenced in a study of siplizumab effects on memory and regulatory T cells. The protocol was immunoSEQ multiplex PCR, while the TCRdb copy is restricted to in-frame clones and leaves out a portion. The sample includes about 120,000 clones, roughly 94% of them seen just once. Material: non-Treg CD4+ T cells sorted from blood. The receptors were gathered from a human donor in good health.

The V and J genes are TRBV19 and TRBJ1-4, with 7 bases that match TRBD1. The CDR3 sequence is 16 residues long. Germline V CDR1 and CDR2: LNHDA, SQIVND (reference sequence). The V segment lost 3 bases and the J segment 8 bases; nucleotides outside the gene matches: 12. The DNA of the CDR3 is TGTGCCAGTAGTATTGACGGTGGCAGGGGGGAGGAAAAACTGTTTTTT. Protein sequence: CASSIDGGRGEEKLFF.

V usage is TRBV2 and J usage is TRBJ1-5; 8 positions agree with TRBD1. Trimming took 4 bases from V and 4 from J; bases not matched to a gene: 3. This CDR3 has 14 amino acids. Germline CDR1 and CDR2: SNHLY and FYNNEI. Written as DNA, the CDR3 is TGTGCCAGCAGTGGGACAGGGATTAATCAGCCCCAGCATTTT. Translation: CASSGTGINQPQHF.

This chain joins TRBV5-1 and TRBJ2-5, with a tentative D call TRBD1 (6 bases). With 0 bases removed from V and 2 bases from J, the gap between germline ends came to 11 bases. Germline V CDR1 and CDR2: SGHRS, YFSETQ. This CDR3 region has 15 residues. In nucleotides, the CDR3 is TGCGCCAGCAGCTTGGTCAGGGGAATTCAAGAGACCCAGTACTTC. This gives the protein CASSLVRGIQETQYF.

In nucleotides, the CDR3 is TGTGCCAGCAGCTTTAGCGGGGGTAGCAATGAGCAGTTCTTC. Its protein product is CASSFSGGSNEQFF. This chain joins TRBV7-9 and TRBJ2-1; 9 bases are shared with TRBD2. With V trimmed by 3 bases and J by 6 bases, 3 bases remained unmatched. The CDR3 spans 14 residues. The germline V gene has CDR1 SEHNR and CDR2 FQNEAQ (reference sequence).

The V call is TRBV2, the J call TRBJ2-3; 7 bases are a match to TRBD1. Germline V gene data show CDR1 as SNHLY and CDR2 as FYNNEI. There are 14 residues in the CDR3. The V gene end was trimmed by 7 bases and the J gene end by 4 bases; junction bases not matched to a gene: 8. For the CDR3, the DNA is TGTGCCAGCAATACCAGACAGGGCGCAGATACGCAGTATTTT. It codes for CASNTRQGADTQYF.